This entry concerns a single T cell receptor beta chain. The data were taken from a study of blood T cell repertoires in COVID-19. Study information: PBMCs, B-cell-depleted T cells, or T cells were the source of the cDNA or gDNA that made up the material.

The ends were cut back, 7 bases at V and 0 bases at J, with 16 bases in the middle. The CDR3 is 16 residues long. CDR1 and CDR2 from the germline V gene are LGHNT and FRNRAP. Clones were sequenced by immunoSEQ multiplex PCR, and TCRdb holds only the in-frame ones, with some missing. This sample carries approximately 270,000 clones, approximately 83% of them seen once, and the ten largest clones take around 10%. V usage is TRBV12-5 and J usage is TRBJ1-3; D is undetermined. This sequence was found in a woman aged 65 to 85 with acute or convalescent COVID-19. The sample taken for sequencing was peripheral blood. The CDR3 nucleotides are TGTGCTAGTGCTGAAACCCTGGCCCTCTCTGGAAACACCATATATTTT. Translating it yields CASAETLALSGNTIYF.